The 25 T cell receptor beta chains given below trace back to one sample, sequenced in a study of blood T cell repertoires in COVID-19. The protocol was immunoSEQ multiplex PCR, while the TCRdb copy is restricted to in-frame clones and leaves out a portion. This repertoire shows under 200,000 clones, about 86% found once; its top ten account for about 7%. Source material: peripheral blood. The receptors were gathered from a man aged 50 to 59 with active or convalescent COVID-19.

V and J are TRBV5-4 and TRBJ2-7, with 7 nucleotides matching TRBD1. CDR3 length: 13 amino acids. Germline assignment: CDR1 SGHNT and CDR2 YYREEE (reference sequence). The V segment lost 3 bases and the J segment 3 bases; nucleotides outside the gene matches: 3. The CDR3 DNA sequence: TGTGCCAGCAGCTCGGGACAGATCTACGAGCAGTACTTC. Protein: CASSSGQIYEQYF.

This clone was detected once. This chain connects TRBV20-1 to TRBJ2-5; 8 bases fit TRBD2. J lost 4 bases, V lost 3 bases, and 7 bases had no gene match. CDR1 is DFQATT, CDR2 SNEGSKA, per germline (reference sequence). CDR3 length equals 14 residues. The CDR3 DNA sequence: TGCAGTGCTAGTTCCGGGGGGGCTCGAGAGACCCAGTACTTC. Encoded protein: CSASSGGARETQYF.

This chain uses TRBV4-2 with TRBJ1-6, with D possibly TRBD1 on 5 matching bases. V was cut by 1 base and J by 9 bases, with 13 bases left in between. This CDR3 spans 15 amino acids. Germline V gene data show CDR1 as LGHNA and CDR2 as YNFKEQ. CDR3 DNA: TGTGCCAGCAGCCAAGTGGGTCAGGGTGGTTCACCCCTCCACTTT. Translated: CASSQVGQGGSPLHF.

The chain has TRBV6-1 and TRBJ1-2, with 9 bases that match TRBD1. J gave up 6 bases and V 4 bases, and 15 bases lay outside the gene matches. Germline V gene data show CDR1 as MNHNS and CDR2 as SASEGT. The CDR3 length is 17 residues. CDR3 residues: CASSARVRDRVAHGYTF. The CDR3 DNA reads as TGTGCCAGCAGTGCTAGGGTCCGGGACAGGGTGGCCCATGGCTACACCTTC.

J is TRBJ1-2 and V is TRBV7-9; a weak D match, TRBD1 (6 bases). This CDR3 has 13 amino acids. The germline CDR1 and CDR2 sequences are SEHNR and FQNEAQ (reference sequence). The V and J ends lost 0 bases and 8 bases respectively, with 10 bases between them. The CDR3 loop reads CASSLAQGHGYTF. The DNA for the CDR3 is TGTGCCAGCAGCTTAGCTCAGGGGCACGGCTACACCTTC.

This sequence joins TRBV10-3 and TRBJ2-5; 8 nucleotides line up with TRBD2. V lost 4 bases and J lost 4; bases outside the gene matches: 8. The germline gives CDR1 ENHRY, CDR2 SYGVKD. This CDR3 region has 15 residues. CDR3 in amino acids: CAISGIGGAGETQYF. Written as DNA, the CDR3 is TGTGCCATCAGTGGAATCGGGGGGGCCGGAGAGACCCAGTACTTC.

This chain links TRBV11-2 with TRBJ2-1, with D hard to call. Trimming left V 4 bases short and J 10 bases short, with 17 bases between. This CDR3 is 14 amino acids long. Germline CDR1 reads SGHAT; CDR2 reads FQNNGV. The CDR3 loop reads CASSWAVSRTEQFF. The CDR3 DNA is TGTGCCAGCAGCTGGGCCGTCAGTAGAACGGAGCAGTTCTTC. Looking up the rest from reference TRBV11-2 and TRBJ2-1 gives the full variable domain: EAGVAQSPRYKIIEKRQSVAFWCNPISGHATLYWYQQILGQGPKLLIQFQNNGVVDDSQLPKDRFSAERLKGVDSTLKIQPAKLEDSAVYLCASSWAVSRTEQFFGPGTRLTVL.

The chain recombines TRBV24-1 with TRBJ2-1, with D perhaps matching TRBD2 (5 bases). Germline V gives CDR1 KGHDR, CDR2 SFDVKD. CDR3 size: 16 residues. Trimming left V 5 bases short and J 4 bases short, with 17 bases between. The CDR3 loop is CATSAPRRANYNEQFF. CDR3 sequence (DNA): TGTGCCACCAGTGCCCCACGGCGGGCCAATTACAATGAGCAGTTCTTC.

CDR3 amino acids: CASSLEEGYIQYF. The CDR3 region has the DNA TGTGCCAGCAGCTTAGAGGAGGGGTACATTCAGTACTTC. V usage is TRBV7-6 and J usage is TRBJ2-4; TRBD2 is a possible D gene (6 bases). V lost 1 base and J 8 bases, leaving 9 bases between the germline ends. CDR3 size: 13 residues. Germline lookup yields CDR1 SGHVS and CDR2 FNYEAQ.

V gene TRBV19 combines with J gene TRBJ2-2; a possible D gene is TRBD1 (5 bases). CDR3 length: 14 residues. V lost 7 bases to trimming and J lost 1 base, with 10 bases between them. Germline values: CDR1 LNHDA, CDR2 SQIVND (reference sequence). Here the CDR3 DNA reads TGTGCCAGTAAGGATAGGGGGAACACCGGGGAGCTGTTTTTT. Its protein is CASKDRGNTGELFF.

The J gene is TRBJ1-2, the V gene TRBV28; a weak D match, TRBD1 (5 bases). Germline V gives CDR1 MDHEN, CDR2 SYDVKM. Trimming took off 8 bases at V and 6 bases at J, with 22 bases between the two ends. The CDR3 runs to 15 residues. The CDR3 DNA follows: TGTGCCAGCTGCTGGCAGGGCAGGGAAGTTAATGGCTACACCTTC. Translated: CASCWQGREVNGYTF.

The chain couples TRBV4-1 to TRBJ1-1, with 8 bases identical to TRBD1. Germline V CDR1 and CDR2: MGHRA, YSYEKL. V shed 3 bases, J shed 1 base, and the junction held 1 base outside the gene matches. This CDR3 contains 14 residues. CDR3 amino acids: CASSQTGANTEAFF. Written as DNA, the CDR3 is TGCGCCAGCAGCCAGACAGGGGCGAACACTGAAGCTTTCTTT.

The CDR3 DNA reads TGTGCTAGTGGTTTGGGATCGGTTGGCCAGGGTTCGACTACGCAGTATTTT. Its protein is CASGLGSVGQGSTTQYF. This sequence joins TRBV12-5 and TRBJ2-3, with a tentative D call TRBD1 (5 bases). Trimming took 1 base from V and 8 from J, leaving 22 bases between them. This CDR3 is built from 17 residues. Germline-derived CDR1 and CDR2 are LGHNT and FRNRAP.

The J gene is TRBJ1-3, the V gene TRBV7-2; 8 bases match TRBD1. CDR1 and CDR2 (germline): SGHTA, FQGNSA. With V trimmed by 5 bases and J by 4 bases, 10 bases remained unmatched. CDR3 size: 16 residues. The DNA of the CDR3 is TGTGCCAGCAGCAATCGACAGGGGCATATAGGAAACACCATATATTTT. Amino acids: CASSNRQGHIGNTIYF.

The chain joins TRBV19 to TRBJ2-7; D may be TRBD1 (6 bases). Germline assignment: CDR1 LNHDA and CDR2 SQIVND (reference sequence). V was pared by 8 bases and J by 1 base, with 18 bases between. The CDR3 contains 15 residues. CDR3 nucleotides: TGTGCCAGTTCGCAGGGTGGGACATTTTCCTACGAGCAGTACTTC. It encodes CASSQGGTFSYEQYF.

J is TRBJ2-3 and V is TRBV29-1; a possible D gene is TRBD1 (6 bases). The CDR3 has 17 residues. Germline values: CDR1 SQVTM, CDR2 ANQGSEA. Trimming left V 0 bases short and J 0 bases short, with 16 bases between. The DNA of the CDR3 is TGCAGCGTTGAAGATCCAGGGGCTCTCCCTAGCACAGATACGCAGTATTTT. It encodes CSVEDPGALPSTDTQYF.

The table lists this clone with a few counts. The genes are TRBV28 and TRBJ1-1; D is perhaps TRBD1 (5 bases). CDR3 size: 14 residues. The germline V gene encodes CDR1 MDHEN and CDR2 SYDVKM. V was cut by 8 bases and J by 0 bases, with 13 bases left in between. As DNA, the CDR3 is TGTGCCAGCGGATTAGGACACATGAACACTGAAGCTTTCTTT. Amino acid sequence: CASGLGHMNTEAFF.

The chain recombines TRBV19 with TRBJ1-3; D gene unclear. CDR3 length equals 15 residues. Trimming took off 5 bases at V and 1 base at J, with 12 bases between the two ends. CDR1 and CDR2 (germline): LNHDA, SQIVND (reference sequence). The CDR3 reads CASSQMRRSGNTIYF. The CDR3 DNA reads TGTGCCAGTAGTCAGATGAGGAGATCTGGAAACACCATATATTTT.

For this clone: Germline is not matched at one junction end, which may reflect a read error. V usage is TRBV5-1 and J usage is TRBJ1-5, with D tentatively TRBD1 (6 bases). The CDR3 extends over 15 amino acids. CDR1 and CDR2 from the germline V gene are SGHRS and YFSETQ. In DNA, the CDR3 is TGCGCCAGCAGCTTGGAAGGCAGGGGCAACCAGCCCCAGCATTTT. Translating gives CASSLEGRGNQPQHF.

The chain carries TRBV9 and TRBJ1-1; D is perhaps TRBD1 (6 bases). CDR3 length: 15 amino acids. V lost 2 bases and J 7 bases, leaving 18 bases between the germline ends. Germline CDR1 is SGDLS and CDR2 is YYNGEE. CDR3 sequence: CASSVSATGRDEAFF. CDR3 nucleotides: TGTGCCAGCAGCGTGTCCGCGACAGGCCGAGATGAAGCTTTCTTT. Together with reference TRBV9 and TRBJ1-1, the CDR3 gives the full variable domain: DSGVTQTPKHLITATGQRVTLRCSPRSGDLSVYWYQQSLDQGLQFLIQYYNGEERAKGNILERFSAQQFPDLHSELNLSSLELGDSALYFCASSVSATGRDEAFFGQGTRLTVV.

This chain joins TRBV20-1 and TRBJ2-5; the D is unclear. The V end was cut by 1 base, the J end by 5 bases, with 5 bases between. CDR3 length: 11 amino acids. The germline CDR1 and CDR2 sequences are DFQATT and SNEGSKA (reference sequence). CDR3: CSARGVETQYF. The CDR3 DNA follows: TGCAGTGCTAGAGGAGTCGAGACCCAGTACTTC.

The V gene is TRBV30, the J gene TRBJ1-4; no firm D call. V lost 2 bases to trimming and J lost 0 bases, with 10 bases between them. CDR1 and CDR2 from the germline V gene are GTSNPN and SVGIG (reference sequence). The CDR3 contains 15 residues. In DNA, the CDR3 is TGTGCCTGGAGTTTAGATAGTGCAACTAATGAAAAACTGTTTTTT. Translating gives CAWSLDSATNEKLFF. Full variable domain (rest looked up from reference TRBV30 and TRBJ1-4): SQTIHQWPATLVQPVGSPLSLECTVEGTSNPNLYWYRQAAGRGLQLLFYSVGIGQISSEVPQNLSASRPQDRQFILSSKKLLLSDSGFYLCAWSLDSATNEKLFFGSGTQLSVL.

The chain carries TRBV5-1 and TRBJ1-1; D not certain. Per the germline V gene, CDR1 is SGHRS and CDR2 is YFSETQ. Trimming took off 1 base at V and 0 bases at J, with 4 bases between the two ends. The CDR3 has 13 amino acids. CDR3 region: CASSLRLNTEAFF. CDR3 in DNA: TGCGCCAGCAGCTTGCGGTTGAACACTGAAGCTTTCTTT.

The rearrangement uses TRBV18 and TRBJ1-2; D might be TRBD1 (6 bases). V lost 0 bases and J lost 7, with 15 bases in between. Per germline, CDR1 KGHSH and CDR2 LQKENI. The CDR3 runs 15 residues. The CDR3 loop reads CASSPPFVGALGYTF. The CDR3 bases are TGTGCCAGCTCACCACCGTTTGTGGGGGCGCTTGGCTACACCTTC.

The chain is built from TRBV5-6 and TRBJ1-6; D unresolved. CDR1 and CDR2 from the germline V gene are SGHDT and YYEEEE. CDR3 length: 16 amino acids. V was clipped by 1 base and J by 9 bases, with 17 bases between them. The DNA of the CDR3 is TGTGCCAGCAGCTTGTCTATCCGGTCTTCTCTTTCACCCCTCCACTTT. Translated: CASSLSIRSSLSPLHF.